The sequence of this T cell receptor (beta chain) was determined in a study of T cell changes during pregnancy in multiple sclerosis. CDR1 and CDR2 (germline): MNHEY, SMNVEV (reference sequence). After removal of 2 bases from V and 2 bases from J, the junction contained 8 bases not matched to a gene. The CDR3 runs to 16 residues. The protocol was immunoSEQ multiplex PCR, while the TCRdb copy is restricted to in-frame clones and leaves out a portion. In the table there are 85,000 to 90,000 clones, about 93% of which are singletons. The sequencing here drew on peripheral blood, taken after pregnancy. The source of this sequence is a female donor in good health, enrolled as a control in a pregnancy study. This chain joins TRBV27 and TRBJ2-5, with 7 bases matching TRBD1. This CDR3 reads CASSLVWDREQETQYF. CDR3 coding DNA: TGTGCCAGCAGTTTAGTTTGGGACAGAGAACAAGAGACCCAGTACTTC.